This T cell receptor beta chain was retrieved from a study of response to subunit inactivated influenza vaccine (dated by TCRdb to the late 2010s). Background on the whole study: To follow how T cells responded to a trivalent subunit inactivated influenza vaccine, the researchers relied on deep quantitative profiling of the T cell receptor repertoire.

This clonotype was detected many times. It has no known antigen specificity. No base-level quality is on record; no much larger clone is a single base apart. Paper-wide results and their limitations: The authors suggested that each seasonal influenza vaccination may recruit only a limited number of new T cells.

The germline V gene supplies CDR1 MNHNS and CDR2 SASEGT. The CDR3 holds 13 amino acids from the cysteine to the phenylalanine. Only the CDR3 DNA is retained, 39 bases long and in frame from the first base. Germline trimming: 6 bases from V, 8 bases from J; junction bases outside gene matches: 8. Libraries were built with RT-PCR. This sample was sequenced with an Illumina HiSeq 2500. Through fastp at Q25 and MiXCR, TCRdb rebuilt clones from the public reads, retaining in-frame beta chains. Merged by CDR3 protein, the rows form single entries marked with the most common genes and DNA. The sample includes a few hundred thousand distinct CDR3 sequences, with about a fifth observed a single time. The biggest ten clones account for around 9.6% of the sample.

The rearranged segments are TRBV6-1 and TRBJ1-1; the central 8 bases match TRBD1. This material consisted of PBMCs from blood, taken 21 months after vaccination. This clonotype originated in a man aged 50 to 69 who received an inactivated influenza vaccine. Donor details come from another sample of the same person, matched by shared clones. The DNA sequence reads TGTGCCAGCAGCAACAGACAGGGGACGGAAGCTTTCTTT. It codes for CASSNRQGTEAFF.